These 8 T cell receptor beta chains were sequenced from one sample in a study of OX40 agonist ivuxolimab in advanced cancers. The data were produced by immunoSEQ multiplex PCR, yet TCRdb's version contains in-frame clones alone and is incomplete. The repertoire holds around 76,000 clones, with around 86% as singletons. Sequences were derived from CD4+ or CD8+ T cells sorted from blood, sampled in a trial of the OX40 agonist ivuxolimab. These receptors were obtained from an adult with an advanced solid tumor such as melanoma, head and neck, liver or kidney cancer.

The rearrangement uses TRBV27 and TRBJ1-2; tentatively, D is TRBD1 (5 bases). V was clipped by 3 bases and J by 4 bases, with 9 bases between them. This CDR3 region has 13 residues. Germline CDR1 MNHEY, CDR2 SMNVEV (reference sequence). The CDR3 region is CASSLTVGYGYTF. For the CDR3, the DNA is TGTGCCAGCAGTTTGACAGTAGGCTATGGCTACACCTTC.

The rearrangement joins TRBV5-1 to TRBJ1-4, with D possibly TRBD1 on 5 matching bases. The germline CDR1 and CDR2 sequences are SGHRS and YFSETQ. V was cut by 1 base and J by 4 bases, with 8 bases left in between. The CDR3 extends over 14 amino acids. In DNA form, the CDR3 reads TGCGCCAGCAGCTTGAGGGGATTTAATGAAAAACTGTTTTTT. Translation gives CASSLRGFNEKLFF.

V and J are TRBV11-2 and TRBJ2-7; TRBD2 agrees at 9 bases. The germline V gene encodes CDR1 SGHAT and CDR2 FQNNGV. V lost 2 bases and J lost 1; bases outside the gene matches: 3. This CDR3 is built from 15 residues. The DNA of the CDR3 is TGTGCCAGCAGCTTAATGACTAGCGGATCCTACGAGCAGTACTTC. It is translated as CASSLMTSGSYEQYF.

The chain links TRBV30 to TRBJ1-2, with D perhaps TRBD1 (5 bases). The CDR3 is 12 amino acids. CDR1 and CDR2 (germline): GTSNPN, SVGIG (reference sequence). The V gene lost 3 bases and the J gene lost 8 bases, with 13 bases spanning the gap. CDR3 nucleotide sequence: TGTGCCTGGAGCGGGGCAAAAAAAGGCTACACCTTC. Protein: CAWSGAKKGYTF.

The rearrangement uses TRBV6-6 and TRBJ1-6, with a possible D match to TRBD1 (6 bases). Trimming stripped 6 bases from V and 9 bases from J, with 15 bases between. In germline, CDR1 is MNHNY, CDR2 SVGAGI (reference sequence). The CDR3 is 14 residues long. CDR3 loop: CASSNSGAASPLHF. Here the CDR3 DNA reads TGTGCCAGCAGCAACTCAGGGGCGGCTTCACCCCTCCACTTT.

J is TRBJ2-7 and V is TRBV30, with TRBD2 matching over 14 bases. CDR1 GTSNPN and CDR2 SVGIG come from the germline V gene (reference sequence). The J segment lost 4 bases and the V segment lost 2 bases, leaving 10 bases of the junction unmatched. The CDR3 runs 17 residues. The CDR3 protein is CAWSLALGTSGGYEQYF. The CDR3 DNA is TGTGCCTGGAGTCTCGCCCTAGGGACTAGCGGGGGTTACGAGCAGTACTTC.

The rearrangement links TRBV7-2 to TRBJ2-7; D might be TRBD1 (6 bases). The CDR3 loop spans 14 amino acids. Between the trimmed V and J ends, which lost 2 bases and 5 bases, there was a span of 13 bases. The germline CDR1 and CDR2 sequences are SGHTA and FQGNSA. CDR3 amino acids: CASSLSSGAHEQYF. The CDR3 DNA follows: TGTGCCAGCAGCTTATCTTCAGGGGCCCACGAGCAGTACTTC.

The chain couples TRBV7-6 to TRBJ2-3; D uncertain. Germline values: CDR1 SGHVS, CDR2 FNYEAQ. V lost 1 base, J lost 0 bases, and 8 bases lay in between. CDR3 size: 15 residues. The CDR3 protein is CASSLGPISTDTQYF. CDR3 coding DNA: TGTGCCAGCAGCTTAGGTCCTATCAGCACAGATACGCAGTATTTT.